Given below is one TCR beta chain in context. The data were obtained in a study of cytomegalovirus exposure and HLA in healthy donors. A multiplex PCR was run with 60 Vbeta primers and 13 Jbeta primers. Profiling relied on immunoSEQ multiplex PCR, and the TCRdb table lists in-frame clones only, not all of them. Of around 130,000 clones listed, about three fifths were seen once; the top ten hold approximately 1.8%. The CDR3 length is 20 residues. The germline gives CDR1 SGHRS, CDR2 YFSETQ. Germline trimming cut 0 bases from V and 0 bases from J; bases unmatched to any gene: 16. The gene calls are TRBV5-1 and TRBJ2-7; 9 bases line up with TRBD2. The clonotype was recovered from a male donor in good health and CMV-seronegative. Sequenced: PBMCs. The CDR3 reads CASSLVRGGSAQRSSYEQYF. Here the CDR3 DNA reads TGCGCCAGCAGCTTGGTGCGGGGGGGCTCGGCCCAACGGAGCTCCTACGAGCAGTACTTC. The variable domain in full, completed from reference TRBV5-1 and TRBJ2-7, reads KAGVTQTPRYLIKTRGQQVTLSCSPISGHRSVSWYQQTPGQGLQFLFEYFSETQRNKGNFPGRFSGRQFSNSRSEMNVSTLELGDSALYLCASSLVRGGSAQRSSYEQYFGPGTRLTVT.